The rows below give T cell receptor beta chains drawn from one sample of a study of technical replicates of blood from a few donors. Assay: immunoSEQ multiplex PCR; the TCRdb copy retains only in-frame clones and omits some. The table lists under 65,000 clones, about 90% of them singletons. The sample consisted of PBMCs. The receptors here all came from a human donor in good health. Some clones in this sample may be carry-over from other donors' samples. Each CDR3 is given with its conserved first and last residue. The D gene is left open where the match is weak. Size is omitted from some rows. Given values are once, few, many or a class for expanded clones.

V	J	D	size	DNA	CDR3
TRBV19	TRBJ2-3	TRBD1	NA	TGTGCCAGTAGACCCTACGGGACAGGGCGAACAGATACGCAGTATTTT	CASRPYGTGRTDTQYF
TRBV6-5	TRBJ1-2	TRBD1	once	TGTGCCAGCAAGGGGGCAAACTATGGCTACACCTTC	CASKGANYGYTF
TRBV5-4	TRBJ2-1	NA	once	TGTGCCAGCAGCCGTACTGGGAGTTCCTACAATGAGCAGTTCTTC	CASSRTGSSYNEQFF
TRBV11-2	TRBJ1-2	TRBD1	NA	TGTGCCAGCAGCTTAGAGACAGGGGGAGGCTATGGCTACACCTTC	CASSLETGGGYGYTF
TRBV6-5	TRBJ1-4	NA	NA	TGTGCCAGCAGTTACTCGATTTCAGGGGCACGGGAAAAACTGTTTTTT	CASSYSISGAREKLFF
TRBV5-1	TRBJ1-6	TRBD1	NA	TGCGCCAGCAGCCTGGAAGGGACAGGGGATTCACCCCTCCACTTT	CASSLEGTGDSPLHF
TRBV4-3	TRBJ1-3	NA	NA	TGCGCCAGCAGCGCGGGGGTAGCTGGAAACACCATATATTTT	CASSAGVAGNTIYF
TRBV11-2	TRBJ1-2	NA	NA	TGTGCCAGCGCCGGACCAGGGCAGGTCTATGGCTACACCTTC	CASAGPGQVYGYTF
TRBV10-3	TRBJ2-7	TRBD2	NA	TGTGCCATCAGTGAGTCTGGACTAGCGGGAGGTCAAAGCTACGAGCAGTACTTC	CAISESGLAGGQSYEQYF
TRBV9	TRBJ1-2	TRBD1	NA	TGTGCCAGCAGCGTTTCAGGGGGAAGTGGCTACACCTTC	CASSVSGGSGYTF
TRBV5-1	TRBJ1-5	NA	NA	TGCGCCAGCAGCTTGGGACAGTCGGGTCAGCCCCAGCATTTT	CASSLGQSGQPQHF
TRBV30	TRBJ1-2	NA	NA	NA	CAWSVGTGSAF
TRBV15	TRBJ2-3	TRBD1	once	TGTGCCACCAGCAGAGATGGGAACAGGGGGCGGACAGATACGCAGTATTTT	CATSRDGNRGRTDTQYF
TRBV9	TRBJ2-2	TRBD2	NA	TGTGCCAGCAGCACACGCGGGCTAGCGGGTAACACCGGGGAGCTGTTTTTT	CASSTRGLAGNTGELFF
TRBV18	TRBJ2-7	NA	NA	TGTGCCAGCTCACCACCGTCTGGGGTCGGGAGCTCCTACGAGCAGTACTTC	CASSPPSGVGSSYEQYF
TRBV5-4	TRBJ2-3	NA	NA	TGTGCCAGCAGCTCTCAGATATCTAGCACAGATACGCAGTATTTT	CASSSQISSTDTQYF
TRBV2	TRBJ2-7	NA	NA	TGTGCCAGCAGTGAAGCCCGTGCGGGGGAGCAGTACTTC	CASSEARAGEQYF
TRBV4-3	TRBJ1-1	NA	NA	TGCGCCAGCAGCCAAGATAGACAGAACACTGAAGCTTTCTTT	CASSQDRQNTEAFF
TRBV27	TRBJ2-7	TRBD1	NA	TGTGCCAGCACCCGGCAGGGGGCCTACGAGCAGTACTTC	CASTRQGAYEQYF
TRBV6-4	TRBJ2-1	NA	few	TGTGCCAGCTCTTTAGCGGCTTACAATGAGCAGTTCTTC	CASSLAAYNEQFF
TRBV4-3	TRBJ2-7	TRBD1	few	TGCGCCAGCAGCCAGGAAGAATTTCCACCGGGACAGGGGAAGGAGCAGTACTTC	CASSQEEFPPGQGKEQYF
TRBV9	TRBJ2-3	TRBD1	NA	TGTGCCAGCAGCGTAGAGGGGACAGTGGGGACCACAGATACGCAGTATTTT	CASSVEGTVGTTDTQYF
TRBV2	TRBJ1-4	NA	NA	TGTGCCAGCAGTGACAACAGAGCAACTAATGAAAAACTGTTTTTT	CASSDNRATNEKLFF
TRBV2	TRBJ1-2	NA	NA	TGTGCCAGCAGGACTAGGTCGGCAGATGGCTACACCTTC	CASRTRSADGYTF
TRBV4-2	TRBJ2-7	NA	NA	TGTGCCAGCAGCCAAGAAGGTGCTAGCTACGAGCAGTACTTC	CASSQEGASYEQYF
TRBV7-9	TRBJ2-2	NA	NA	TGTGCCAGCAGCTTGACAGGAGGCCCTGGGGAGCTGTTTTTT	CASSLTGGPGELFF
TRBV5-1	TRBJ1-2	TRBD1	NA	TGCGCCAGCAGCTTGGTTGGGACAGCTGACTATGGCTACACCTTC	CASSLVGTADYGYTF
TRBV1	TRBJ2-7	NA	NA	TGCACCAGCAAAGGGGGTGGTAATATCGAGCAGTACTTC	CTSKGGGNIEQYF
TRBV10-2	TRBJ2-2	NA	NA	TGCGCCAGCAGTGAGGGTTCCGGGGTGACCGGGGAGCTGTTTTTT	CASSEGSGVTGELFF
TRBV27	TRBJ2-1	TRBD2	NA	TGTGCCAGCAGTTTACGGCTAGCGGGGGGGGGCGATGAGCAGTTCTTC	CASSLRLAGGGDEQFF
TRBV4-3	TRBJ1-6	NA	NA	TGCGCCAGCAGCCAAGATCGGGGGGTTGGAGATTCACCCCTCCACTTT	CASSQDRGVGDSPLHF
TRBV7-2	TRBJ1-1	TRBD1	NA	TGTGCCAGCAGCTTAGCCCCCGGACAGGGAGCCGGCACTGAAGCTTTCTTT	CASSLAPGQGAGTEAFF
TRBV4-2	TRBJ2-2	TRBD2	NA	TGTGCCAGCAGCCAAGCGGGTGGTGCGGGAGGGCCGCGCGGCGGGGAGCTGTTTTTT	CASSQAGGAGGPRGGELFF
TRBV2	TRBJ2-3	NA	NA	TGTGCCAGCTCTCGTAGCACAGATACGCAGTATTTT	CASSRSTDTQYF
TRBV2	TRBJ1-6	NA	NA	TGTGCCAGCAGGCGGGCGCAGAATTCACCCCTCCACTTT	CASRRAQNSPLHF
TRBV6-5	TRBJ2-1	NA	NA	TGTGCCAGCAGTTACGGCCAGAGGCGCGATGAGCAGTTCTTC	CASSYGQRRDEQFF
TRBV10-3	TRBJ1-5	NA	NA	TGTGCCATCAGGGGACTTGGCAATCAGCCCCAGCATTTT	CAIRGLGNQPQHF